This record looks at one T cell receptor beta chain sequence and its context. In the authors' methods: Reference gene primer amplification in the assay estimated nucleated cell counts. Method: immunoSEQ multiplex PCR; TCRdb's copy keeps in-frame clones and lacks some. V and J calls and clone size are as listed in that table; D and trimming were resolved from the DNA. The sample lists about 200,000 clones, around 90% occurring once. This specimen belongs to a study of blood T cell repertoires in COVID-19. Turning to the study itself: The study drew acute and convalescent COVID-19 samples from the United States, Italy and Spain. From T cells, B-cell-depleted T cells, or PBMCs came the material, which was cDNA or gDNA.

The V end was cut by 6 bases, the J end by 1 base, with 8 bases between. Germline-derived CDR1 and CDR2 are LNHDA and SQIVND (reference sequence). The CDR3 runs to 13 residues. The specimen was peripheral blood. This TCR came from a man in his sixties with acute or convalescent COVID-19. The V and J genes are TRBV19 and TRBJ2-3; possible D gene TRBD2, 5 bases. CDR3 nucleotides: TGTGCCAGTAGGGCGCGGGGCACAGATACGCAGTATTTT. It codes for CASRARGTDTQYF. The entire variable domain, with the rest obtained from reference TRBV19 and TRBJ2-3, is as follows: DGGITQSPKYLFRKEGQNVTLSCEQNLNHDAMYWYRQDPGQGLRLIYYSQIVNDFQKGDIAEGYSVSREKKESFPLTVTSAQKNPTAFYLCASRARGTDTQYFGPGTRLTVL.